The 9 T cell receptor beta chains given below trace back to one sample, sequenced in a study of regulatory T cells in long-lasting Graves disease. Indicated time point: persistent/refractory GD, antithyroid drugs over 5 years with positive TRAb. PBMCs provided the RNA from which the TCR library was made. Libraries of TCR beta came from iRepertoire HTBI primers plus Arm-PCR of CDR3 regions. TCRdb processed the multiplex PCR reads anew with MiXCR; each CDR3 protein has one entry. Among approximately 470,000 distinct CDR3 sequences listed, less than 25% were seen once. Sequenced material: peripheral blood mononuclear cells (PBMCs), taken when the disease was refractory, from a patient treated with antithyroid drugs. Source of these receptors: a female donor with Graves disease.

This clonotype was seen at least ten times. The genes are TRBV29-1 and TRBJ2-7; perhaps TRBD1 as D (6 bases). V lost 6 bases, J lost 2 bases, and 11 bases lay in between. CDR1 is SQVTM, CDR2 ANQGSEA, per germline. This CDR3 region has 12 residues. Here the CDR3 DNA reads TGCAGCGTCACGACAGGAACCTACGAGCAGTACTTC. Translated: CSVTTGTYEQYF.

This clonotype has at least ten counts. This chain links TRBV12-3 or TRBV12-4 with TRBJ2-7; no firm D call. This CDR3 spans 11 amino acids. The germline V and J ends were trimmed by 3 bases and 7 bases, with 7 bases remaining between them. The DNA for the CDR3 is TGTGCCAGCAGTTTTCAGGAGGAGCAGTACTTC. It translates to CASSFQEEQYF.

This clonotype was seen at least ten times. CDR3 in DNA: TGTGCCAGCAGTCCGGAGGGGCGGTCTTACGAGCAGTACTTC. As protein: CASSPEGRSYEQYF. The gene calls are TRBV12-3 or TRBV12-4 and TRBJ2-7; D perhaps matches TRBD2 (6 bases). Between the trimmed V and J ends, which lost 5 bases and 4 bases, there was a span of 15 bases. The CDR3 is 14 residues long.

This clonotype was seen a few times. The chain joins TRBV11-2 to TRBJ2-7; D remains ambiguous. Between the trimmed V and J ends, which lost 4 bases and 9 bases, there was a span of 25 bases. In germline, CDR1 is SGHAT, CDR2 FQNNGV. The CDR3 is 16 amino acids. The DNA of the CDR3 is TGTGCCAGCAGCTACAGCATCCCAGTTAGCAATAGTTGGCAGTACTTC. It translates to CASSYSIPVSNSWQYF.

At least ten counts were recorded for this clonotype. The rearrangement links TRBV27 to TRBJ1-4; D perhaps matches TRBD1 (5 bases). With 6 bases removed from V and 6 bases from J, the gap between germline ends came to 14 bases. Per the germline V gene, CDR1 is MNHEY and CDR2 is SMNVEV (reference sequence). The CDR3 is 14 amino acids. CDR3 in amino acids: CASSPLGDDEKLFF. The CDR3 coding sequence is TGTGCCAGCAGCCCCCTAGGGGATGATGAAAAACTGTTTTTT.

This clonotype came up a few times. The V call is TRBV3-2, the J call TRBJ2-5; the D call of TRBD1 is as the table states it, not checked on the DNA. TRBV3-2 is a listed pseudogene. CDR3 size: 17 residues. The CDR3 here is CASSQDLGADKQETQYF. The CDR3 DNA sequence: TGTGCCAGCAGCCAAGATCTCGGGGCGGACAAGCAAGAGACCCAGTACTTC.

Note on this clonotype: This is likely an artifact of a read error, given a far larger clone one base away. This chain joins TRBV11-2 and TRBJ2-5; D is perhaps TRBD1 (6 bases). The CDR3 totals 15 residues. Germline assignment: CDR1 SGHAT and CDR2 FQNNGV. Trimming stripped 7 bases from V and 1 base from J, with 16 bases between. The CDR3 region has the DNA TGTGCCAGCAACTTGGACGGGACATCCCAAGAGACCCAGTACTTC. This gives the protein CASNLDGTSQETQYF.

About this clonotype itself: A read error is possible here, since a much larger clone lies one base away. The CDR3 carries no conserved terminal phenylalanine or tryptophan, so it likely arises from a read error. The chain couples TRBV6-2 or TRBV6-3 to TRBJ2-7, with 10 bases identical to TRBD1. The CDR3 totals 14 residues. CDR1 is MNHEY, CDR2 SVGEGT, per germline. Trimming cost V 5 bases and J 2 bases; bases outside gene matches: 3. The chain's CDR3 is CASSGGTGAYEQYL. Here the CDR3 DNA reads TGTGCCAGCAGTGGAGGGACAGGGGCCTACGAGCAGTACCTC.

There are many counts of this clonotype. The chain employs TRBV20-1 and TRBJ1-1; a weak D match, TRBD1 (5 bases). V lost 2 bases and J 1 base, leaving 17 bases between the germline ends. Germline V gene lookup returns CDR1 DFQATT and CDR2 SNEGSKA (reference sequence). The CDR3 contains 16 residues. The CDR3 is CSARPMDNGWNTEAFF. CDR3 nucleotides: TGCAGTGCTAGACCGATGGACAACGGGTGGAACACTGAAGCTTTCTTT.